This entry features one T cell receptor beta chain sequence. The antigen remains unidentified. This entry comes from a study of T cell responses to AZD1222 COVID-19 vaccine. Overall study: Some second doses came at about 4 weeks and others at about 12 weeks; these were pooled.

TCRdb keeps only in-frame clones here, not all; method: immunoSEQ multiplex PCR. The profile shows tens of thousands of clones, 80% to 90% of them singletons. The CDR3 is 17 amino acids. V lost 0 bases to trimming and J lost 7 bases; unmatched junction nucleotides: 8. CDR1 and CDR2 (germline): LGHNA, YSLEER. Study results and caveats: Two AZD1222 administrations were followed by greater Spike-specific TCR breadth and depth. Among AZD1222 vaccinees, only six were seropositive at baseline.

Sequencing used peripheral blood, obtained on day 0 of AZD1222 vaccination. The clonotype originates from an adult in good health. The chain is built from TRBV4-3 and TRBJ1-6, with 8 bases aligning to TRBD1. The CDR3 sequence: CASSQEPGGFENSPLHF. CDR3 DNA: TGCGCCAGCAGCCAAGAACCAGGGGGCTTTGAAAATTCACCCCTCCACTTT.